This entry describes one T cell receptor (beta chain). The data stem from a study of Ad26.COV2.S vaccination and SARS-CoV-2 variants. Treatment reported: around 19 received Ad26.COV2.S at low or high dose, single or two shots; a few received placebo; per-sample allocation not given. Sampling occurred on day 63 after the first vaccine or placebo injection. Profiling relied on immunoSEQ multiplex PCR, and the TCRdb table lists in-frame clones only, not all of them. The data hold about 390,000 clones, with 92% observed a single time. This material consisted of peripheral blood, taken in a trial of Ad26.COV2.S vaccine versus placebo. The TCR originated in a person between 18 and 65 years old who received the Ad26.COV2.S COVID-19 vaccine or a placebo.

CDR3 region: CSAPSAGPLHF. DNA of the CDR3: TGCAGTGCTCCCTCCGCCGGGCCCCTCCACTTT. The V call is TRBV20-1, the J call TRBJ1-6; D ambiguous. Trimming stripped 5 bases from V and 13 bases from J, with 12 bases between. From germline, CDR1 is DFQATT and CDR2 SNEGSKA (reference sequence). This CDR3 contains 11 residues.